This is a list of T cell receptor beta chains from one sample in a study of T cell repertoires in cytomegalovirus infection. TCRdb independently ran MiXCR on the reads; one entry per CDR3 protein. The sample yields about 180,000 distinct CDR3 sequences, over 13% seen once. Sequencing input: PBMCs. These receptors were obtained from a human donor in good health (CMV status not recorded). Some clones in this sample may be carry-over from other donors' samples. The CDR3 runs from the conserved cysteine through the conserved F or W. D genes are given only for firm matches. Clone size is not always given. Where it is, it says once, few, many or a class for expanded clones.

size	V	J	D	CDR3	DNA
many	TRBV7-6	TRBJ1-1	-	CASSSGTLGDTEAFF	TGTGCCAGCAGCTCAGGGACTTTAGGGGATACTGAAGCTTTCTTT
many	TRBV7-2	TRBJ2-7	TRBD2	CASSSGTSGSPYEQYF	TGTGCCAGCAGCTCCGGGACTAGCGGGAGCCCCTACGAGCAGTACTTC
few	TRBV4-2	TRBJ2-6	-	CASSQDLGGSSLWANVLTF	TGTGCCAGCAGCCAAGATCTTGGGGGGAGTAGTCTCTGGGCCAACGTCCTGACTTTC
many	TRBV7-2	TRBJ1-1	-	CASSLRAIRTTEAFF	TGTGCCAGCAGCTTACGGGCAATCAGAACCACTGAAGCTTTCTTT
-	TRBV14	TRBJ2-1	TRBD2	CASSHQRGPSYNEQFF	TGTGCCAGCAGCCACCAGCGGGGGCCCTCCTACAATGAGCAGTTCTTC
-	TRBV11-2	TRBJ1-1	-	CASSPRGNSEAFF	TGTGCCAGCAGCCCGAGAGGGAACTCTGAAGCTTTCTTT
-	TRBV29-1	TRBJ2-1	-	CSVVSSHRDEQFF	TGCAGCGTTGTATCTAGCCACCGAGATGAGCAGTTCTTC
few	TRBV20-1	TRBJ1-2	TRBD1	CSASEQGGVGYTF	TGCAGTGCTAGCGAGCAGGGGGGGGTTGGCTACACCTTC
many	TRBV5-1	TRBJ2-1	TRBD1	CASSLAGTVRQFF	TGCGCCAGCAGCTTGGCCGGGACAGTAAGGCAGTTCTTC
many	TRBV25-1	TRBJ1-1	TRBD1	CASSDDRGVTEAFF	TGTGCCAGCAGTGACGACAGGGGCGTAACTGAAGCTTTCTTT
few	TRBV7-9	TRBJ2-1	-	CASSLVQIYNEQFF	TGTGCCAGCAGCTTAGTACAGATATACAATGAGCAGTTCTTC
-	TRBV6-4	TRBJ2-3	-	CASSDRGVATDTQYF	TGTGCCAGCAGTGACCGCGGGGTTGCTACAGATACGCAGTATTTT
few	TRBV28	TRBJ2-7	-	CASSLWGEVTSYEQYF	TGTGCCAGCAGTTTATGGGGGGAGGTAACCTCCTACGAGCAGTACTTC
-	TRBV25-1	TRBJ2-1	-	CASSLTSAPYNEQFF	TGTGCCAGCAGTCTGACTAGTGCTCCCTACAATGAGCAGTTCTTC
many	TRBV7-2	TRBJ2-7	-	CASSFGVDQYEQYF	TGTGCCAGCAGCTTCGGCGTTGACCAGTACGAGCAGTACTTC
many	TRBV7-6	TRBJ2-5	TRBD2	CASSLLAEPGETQYF	TGTGCCAGCAGCCTACTAGCGGAGCCTGGAGAGACCCAGTACTTC
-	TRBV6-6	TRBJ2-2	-	CASRGAANTGELFF	TGTGCCAGCAGGGGGGCAGCGAACACCGGGGAGCTGTTTTTT
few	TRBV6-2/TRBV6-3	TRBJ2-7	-	CASSLWQFYEQYF	TGTGCCAGCAGTTTGTGGCAGTTCTACGAGCAGTACTTC
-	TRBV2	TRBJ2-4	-	CASGGGENIQYF	TGTGCCAGCGGAGGGGGAGAAAACATTCAGTACTTC
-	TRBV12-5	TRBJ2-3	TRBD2	CPSGIGGGGDTQYF	TGTCCTAGTGGTATCGGGGGGGGGGGTGATACGCAGTATTTT
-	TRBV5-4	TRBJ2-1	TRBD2	CASSPSGTSGGFYNEQFF	TGTGCCAGCAGCCCCTCCGGGACTAGCGGGGGGTTCTACAATGAGCAGTTCTTC
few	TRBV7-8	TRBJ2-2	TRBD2	CASSLGGLAVNTGELFF	TGTGCCAGCAGTCTAGGCGGACTAGCGGTTAACACCGGGGAGCTGTTTTTT
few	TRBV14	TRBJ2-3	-	CASSQTGVRADTQYF	TGTGCCAGCAGCCAAACGGGGGTCAGGGCAGATACGCAGTATTTT
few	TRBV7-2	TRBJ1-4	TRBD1	CASSLVTGGEKLFF	TGTGCCAGCAGCTTGGTGACAGGGGGTGAAAAACTGTTTTTT
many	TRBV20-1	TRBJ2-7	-	CSARDGGSTYEQYF	TGCAGTGCTAGAGATGGCGGAAGTACTTACGAGCAGTACTTC
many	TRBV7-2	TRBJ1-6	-	CASSRWGNNSPLHF	TGTGCCAGCAGCAGATGGGGAAATAATTCACCCCTCCACTTT
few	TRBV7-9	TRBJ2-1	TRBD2	CASSLGSGLAGAYNEQFF	TGTGCCAGCAGCTTAGGGTCCGGACTAGCGGGAGCCTACAATGAGCAGTTCTTC
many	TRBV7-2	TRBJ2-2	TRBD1	CASSRDRVVFGELFF	TGTGCCAGCAGCCGGGACAGGGTAGTTTTCGGGGAGCTGTTTTTT
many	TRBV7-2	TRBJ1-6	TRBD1	CASSKTGNNSPLHF	TGTGCCAGCAGCAAGACAGGGAATAATTCACCCCTCCACTTT
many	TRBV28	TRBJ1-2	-	CASEGNLNYGYTF	TGTGCCAGCGAAGGAAATCTTAACTATGGCTACACCTTC
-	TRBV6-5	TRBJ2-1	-	CASSRNNEQFF	TGTGCCAGCAGCCGAAACAATGAGCAGTTCTTC
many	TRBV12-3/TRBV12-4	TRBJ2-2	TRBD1	CASSLGQGRPGELFF	TGTGCCAGCAGTCTGGGACAGGGAAGGCCCGGGGAGCTGTTTTTT
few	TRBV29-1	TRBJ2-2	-	CSVDPANTGELFF	TGCAGCGTGGACCCCGCGAACACCGGTGAGCTGTTTTTT
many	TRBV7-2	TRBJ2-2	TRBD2	CASSFPTSGGPNTGELFF	TGTGCCAGCAGCTTCCCGACTAGCGGGGGGCCGAACACCGGGGAGCTGTTTTTT
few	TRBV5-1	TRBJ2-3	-	CASTRLIGDTQYF	TGCGCCAGCACCAGGTTGATTGGAGATACGCAGTATTTT
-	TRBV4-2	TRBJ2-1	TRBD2	CASSQGTSGLNNEQFF	TGTGCCAGCAGCCAAGGGACTAGCGGGCTGAACAATGAGCAGTTCTTC
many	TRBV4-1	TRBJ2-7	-	CASSQEMGAYEQYF	TGCGCCAGCAGCCAAGAAATGGGTGCCTACGAGCAGTACTTC
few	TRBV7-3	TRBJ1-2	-	CASRPSVGAVGYTF	TGTGCCAGCAGGCCTTCTGTGGGGGCGGTCGGCTACACCTTC